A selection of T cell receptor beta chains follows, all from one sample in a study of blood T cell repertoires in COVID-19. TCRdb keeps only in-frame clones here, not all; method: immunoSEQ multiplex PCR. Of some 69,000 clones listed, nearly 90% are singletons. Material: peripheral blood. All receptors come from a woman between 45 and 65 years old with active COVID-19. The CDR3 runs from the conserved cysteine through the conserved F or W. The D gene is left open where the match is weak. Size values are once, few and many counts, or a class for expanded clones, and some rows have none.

CDR3 protein: CASSVHSYTGELFF
CDR3 DNA: TGTGCCAGCAGCGTCCACAGTTACACCGGGGAGCTGTTTTTT
J gene: TRBJ2-2
clone size: -
V gene: TRBV9
D gene: -

CDR3 protein: CASSGSGRVYTGELFF
CDR3 DNA: TGTGCCAGCAGCGGTAGCGGGAGGGTCTACACCGGGGAGCTGTTTTTT
J gene: TRBJ2-2
clone size: -
V gene: TRBV9
D gene: TRBD2

CDR3 protein: CASSPGPSTDTQYF
CDR3 DNA: TGTGCCAGCTCACCGGGGCCGTCAACAGATACGCAGTATTTT
J gene: TRBJ2-3
clone size: -
V gene: TRBV18
D gene: -

CDR3 protein: CASSQGDRGHQYF
CDR3 DNA: TGCGCCAGCAGCCAAGGGGACAGGGGGCACCAGTACTTC
J gene: TRBJ2-7
clone size: -
V gene: TRBV4-1
D gene: TRBD1

CDR3 protein: CASSYRDRSSPLHF
CDR3 DNA: TGTGCCAGCAGTTACCGGGACAGGTCTTCACCCCTCCACTTT
J gene: TRBJ1-6
clone size: -
V gene: TRBV6-5
D gene: TRBD1

CDR3 protein: CSVYYPGTSGLTSSYNEQFF
CDR3 DNA: TGCAGCGTCTATTACCCGGGGACTAGCGGACTAACCAGCTCCTACAATGAGCAGTTCTTC
J gene: TRBJ2-1
clone size: once
V gene: TRBV29-1
D gene: TRBD2

CDR3 protein: CATSGPTSGSSRLDTQYF
CDR3 DNA: TGTGCCACCAGTGGCCCGACTAGCGGGAGCTCAAGATTAGATACGCAGTATTTT
J gene: TRBJ2-3
clone size: -
V gene: TRBV24-1
D gene: TRBD2

CDR3 protein: CATSSGGRNGYTF
CDR3 DNA: TGTGCCACCAGCAGCGGGGGGCGTAATGGCTACACCTTC
J gene: TRBJ1-2
clone size: -
V gene: TRBV24-1
D gene: -

CDR3 protein: CASSGGTDNTGELFF
CDR3 DNA: TGTGCCAGCAGCGGGGGGACAGATAACACCGGGGAGCTGTTTTTT
J gene: TRBJ2-2
clone size: -
V gene: TRBV9
D gene: TRBD1

CDR3 protein: CASSSRPGTDNEKLFF
CDR3 DNA: TGCGCCAGCAGCTCCCGACCTGGGACAGATAATGAAAAACTGTTTTTT
J gene: TRBJ1-4
clone size: -
V gene: TRBV5-1
D gene: TRBD1

CDR3 protein: CASSRGSGSSYNEQFF
CDR3 DNA: TGTGCCAGTAGTAGGGGGAGCGGGAGCTCCTACAATGAGCAGTTCTTC
J gene: TRBJ2-1
clone size: -
V gene: TRBV19
D gene: TRBD2

CDR3 protein: CSASRGADTEAFF
CDR3 DNA: TGCAGTGCTAGTCGGGGGGCGGACACTGAAGCTTTCTTT
J gene: TRBJ1-1
clone size: -
V gene: TRBV20-1
D gene: -

CDR3 protein: CASSKAGVTDTQYF
CDR3 DNA: TGCGCCAGCAGCAAAGCGGGAGTTACTGATACGCAGTATTTT
J gene: TRBJ2-3
clone size: -
V gene: TRBV5-1
D gene: TRBD2

CDR3 protein: CSASSRGKTDTQYF
CDR3 DNA: TGCAGTGCTAGTTCCAGGGGTAAAACAGATACGCAGTATTTT
J gene: TRBJ2-3
clone size: -
V gene: TRBV20-1
D gene: -

CDR3 protein: CASSRTGDNSPLHF
CDR3 DNA: TGTGCCAGCTCACGGACAGGGGATAATTCACCCCTCCACTTT
J gene: TRBJ1-6
clone size: -
V gene: TRBV18
D gene: TRBD1

CDR3 protein: CASSPGTQNEKLFF
CDR3 DNA: TGTGCCAGCTCACCCGGGACACAAAATGAAAAACTGTTTTTT
J gene: TRBJ1-4
clone size: -
V gene: TRBV18
D gene: -

CDR3 protein: CATLGLSNTDTQYF
CDR3 DNA: TGTGCCACCCTGGGACTTTCTAACACAGATACGCAGTATTTT
J gene: TRBJ2-3
clone size: -
V gene: TRBV2
D gene: -

CDR3 protein: CASRWDRPNTGELFF
CDR3 DNA: TGTGCCAGTAGATGGGACAGACCGAACACCGGGGAGCTGTTTTTT
J gene: TRBJ2-2
clone size: -
V gene: TRBV19
D gene: TRBD1

CDR3 protein: CASSYGTDGEQYF
CDR3 DNA: TGTGCCAGCAGCTATGGGACAGATGGGGAGCAGTACTTC
J gene: TRBJ2-7
clone size: few
V gene: TRBV7-6
D gene: TRBD1

CDR3 protein: CASSLLGADQPQHF
CDR3 DNA: TGTGCCAGCAGCTTATTGGGGGCCGATCAGCCCCAGCATTTT
J gene: TRBJ1-5
clone size: -
V gene: TRBV7-9
D gene: -

CDR3 protein: CASRGSSQPQHF
CDR3 DNA: TGTGCCTCCAGGGGCTCCAGTCAGCCCCAGCATTTT
J gene: TRBJ1-5
clone size: few
V gene: TRBV6-6
D gene: -

CDR3 protein: CASRRGLAGVHEQFF
CDR3 DNA: TGTGCCAGCAGGAGGGGACTAGCGGGAGTCCATGAGCAGTTCTTC
J gene: TRBJ2-1
clone size: -
V gene: TRBV2
D gene: TRBD2

CDR3 protein: CASSIRGHRSGANVLTF
CDR3 DNA: TGTGCCAGTAGTATCAGGGGACACCGCTCTGGGGCCAACGTCCTGACTTTC
J gene: TRBJ2-6
clone size: -
V gene: TRBV19
D gene: -

CDR3 protein: CASSHSGTGGYNEQFF
CDR3 DNA: TGTGCCAGCAGCCACTCCGGGACAGGGGGGTACAATGAGCAGTTCTTC
J gene: TRBJ2-1
clone size: -
V gene: TRBV9
D gene: TRBD1

CDR3 protein: CSALSGTQYF
CDR3 DNA: TGCAGTGCTCTCTCGGGGACCCAGTACTTC
J gene: TRBJ2-5
clone size: once
V gene: TRBV20-1
D gene: -

CDR3 protein: CASSPTTETGGSSGNTIYF
CDR3 DNA: TGTGCCAGCAGCCCGACAACTGAGACCGGGGGAAGCTCTGGAAACACCATATATTTT
J gene: TRBJ1-3
clone size: once
V gene: TRBV3-1/TRBV3-2
D gene: -

CDR3 protein: CASSLALNTEAFF
CDR3 DNA: TGTGCCAGCAGTTTAGCGTTGAACACTGAAGCTTTCTTT
J gene: TRBJ1-1
clone size: -
V gene: TRBV28
D gene: -

CDR3 protein: CASSQDPTEGRREAFF
CDR3 DNA: TGTGCCAGCAGCCAAGACCCGACCGAGGGGAGGCGGGAAGCTTTCTTT
J gene: TRBJ1-1
clone size: -
V gene: TRBV3-1/TRBV3-2
D gene: -

CDR3 protein: CASSPGLALGELFF
CDR3 DNA: TGTGCCAGCAGCCCGGGGCTAGCGTTGGGGGAGCTGTTTTTT
J gene: TRBJ2-2
clone size: few
V gene: TRBV7-8
D gene: -

CDR3 protein: CASSLDPGKETQYF
CDR3 DNA: TGCGCCAGCAGCTTGGACCCGGGGAAAGAGACCCAGTACTTC
J gene: TRBJ2-5
clone size: -
V gene: TRBV5-1
D gene: -

CDR3 protein: CASRKLTRRVQETQYF
CDR3 DNA: TGTGCCAGCAGAAAACTCACGAGGCGGGTCCAAGAGACCCAGTACTTC
J gene: TRBJ2-5
clone size: -
V gene: TRBV28
D gene: -

CDR3 protein: CASSPDSASGNTIYF
CDR3 DNA: TGTGCCAGCAGCCCCGACAGCGCCTCTGGAAACACCATATATTTT
J gene: TRBJ1-3
clone size: few
V gene: TRBV7-2
D gene: -

CDR3 protein: CASSQDMRGYNEQFF
CDR3 DNA: TGCGCCAGCAGCCAAGATATGCGGGGGTACAATGAGCAGTTCTTC
J gene: TRBJ2-1
clone size: -
V gene: TRBV4-1
D gene: TRBD2

CDR3 protein: CATSKGTSGSDEQFF
CDR3 DNA: TGTGCCACCAGCAAGGGGACTAGCGGGAGCGATGAGCAGTTCTTC
J gene: TRBJ2-1
clone size: -
V gene: TRBV15
D gene: TRBD2

CDR3 protein: CASSHRTAGEDEQYF
CDR3 DNA: TGTGCCAGCAGCCACCGGACAGCGGGGGAGGACGAGCAGTACTTC
J gene: TRBJ2-7
clone size: -
V gene: TRBV11-3
D gene: TRBD2

CDR3 protein: CASSGSIAGGPYNEQFF
CDR3 DNA: TGCGCCAGCAGTGGTTCCATAGCGGGAGGGCCCTACAATGAGCAGTTCTTC
J gene: TRBJ2-1
clone size: -
V gene: TRBV10-1
D gene: TRBD2

CDR3 protein: CASSFVQGDGYTF
CDR3 DNA: TGTGCCAGCAGTTTTGTGCAGGGTGATGGCTACACCTTC
J gene: TRBJ1-2
clone size: few
V gene: TRBV28
D gene: -

CDR3 protein: CASSLVVGPAKPLHF
CDR3 DNA: TGTGCCAGCAGCTTGGTGGTGGGCCCCGCCAAGCCCCTCCACTTT
J gene: TRBJ1-6
clone size: -
V gene: TRBV5-6
D gene: -

CDR3 protein: CASSEWYGGGDNEQFF
CDR3 DNA: TGTGCCAGCAGTGAATGGTATGGCGGGGGGGACAATGAGCAGTTCTTC
J gene: TRBJ2-1
clone size: -
V gene: TRBV6-1
D gene: TRBD2

CDR3 protein: CASSPGLAGPTDTQYF
CDR3 DNA: TGTGCCAGCAGTCCCGGACTAGCGGGGCCCACAGATACGCAGTATTTT
J gene: TRBJ2-3
clone size: -
V gene: TRBV28
D gene: TRBD2

CDR3 protein: CASSGQAGGAGTEAFF
CDR3 DNA: TGTGCCAGCAGTGGACAGGCGGGGGGGGCTGGGACTGAAGCTTTCTTT
J gene: TRBJ1-1
clone size: -
V gene: TRBV6-1
D gene: -

CDR3 protein: CASSFIAGAYEQYF
CDR3 DNA: TGCGCCAGCAGCTTCATTGCGGGGGCGTACGAGCAGTACTTC
J gene: TRBJ2-7
clone size: -
V gene: TRBV5-1
D gene: -

CDR3 protein: CATSSPADRGPETEAFF
CDR3 DNA: TGTGCCACCAGCAGCCCGGCGGACAGGGGTCCTGAAACTGAAGCTTTCTTT
J gene: TRBJ1-1
clone size: -
V gene: TRBV15
D gene: TRBD1

CDR3 protein: CASSSLAYEQYF
CDR3 DNA: TGTGCCAGCAGCTCCTTAGCTTACGAGCAGTACTTC
J gene: TRBJ2-7
clone size: -
V gene: TRBV5-6
D gene: -

CDR3 protein: CASSSQGGSGNTIYF
CDR3 DNA: TGCGCCAGCAGCTCGCAGGGGGGATCTGGAAACACCATATATTTT
J gene: TRBJ1-3
clone size: -
V gene: TRBV5-1
D gene: TRBD1

CDR3 protein: CASSLAGQGDTGELFF
CDR3 DNA: TGCGCCAGCAGCTTGGCCGGACAGGGGGACACCGGGGAGCTGTTTTTT
J gene: TRBJ2-2
clone size: -
V gene: TRBV5-1
D gene: TRBD1

CDR3 protein: CATSFPPTGVMNTEAFF
CDR3 DNA: TGTGCCACCAGCTTCCCTCCGACAGGGGTTATGAACACTGAAGCTTTCTTT
J gene: TRBJ1-1
clone size: once
V gene: TRBV15
D gene: TRBD1

CDR3 protein: CSAIAGGRPYEQYF
CDR3 DNA: TGCAGCGCGATAGCGGGAGGGAGACCCTACGAGCAGTACTTC
J gene: TRBJ2-7
clone size: -
V gene: TRBV29-1
D gene: TRBD2

CDR3 protein: CASSSGTPGETQYF
CDR3 DNA: TGTGCCAGCAGCTCCGGGACTCCCGGGGAGACCCAGTACTTC
J gene: TRBJ2-5
clone size: once
V gene: TRBV7-8
D gene: -

CDR3 protein: CAWSVSSTDTQYF
CDR3 DNA: TGTGCCTGGAGTGTTTCGAGCACAGATACGCAGTATTTT
J gene: TRBJ2-3
clone size: -
V gene: TRBV30
D gene: -

CDR3 protein: CASGTSGIYEQYF
CDR3 DNA: TGTGCCAGCGGGACTAGCGGGATCTACGAGCAGTACTTC
J gene: TRBJ2-7
clone size: -
V gene: TRBV6-6
D gene: TRBD2

CDR3 protein: CASSLRVTLRDTDTQYF
CDR3 DNA: TGTGCCAGCAGCTTACGTGTCACGCTTCGGGATACAGATACGCAGTATTTT
J gene: TRBJ2-3
clone size: -
V gene: TRBV7-9
D gene: -

CDR3 protein: CASRRTLGNTIYF
CDR3 DNA: TGTGCCAGTAGGCGGACTCTGGGAAACACCATATATTTT
J gene: TRBJ1-3
clone size: -
V gene: TRBV19
D gene: -

CDR3 protein: CASRVLGGGTEAFF
CDR3 DNA: TGTGCCAGCAGGGTGTTGGGGGGTGGCACTGAAGCTTTCTTT
J gene: TRBJ1-1
clone size: few
V gene: TRBV27
D gene: -

CDR3 protein: CASSFGGAPEQFF
CDR3 DNA: TGCGCCAGCAGTTTCGGCGGAGCGCCGGAGCAGTTCTTC
J gene: TRBJ2-1
clone size: -
V gene: TRBV5-1
D gene: -